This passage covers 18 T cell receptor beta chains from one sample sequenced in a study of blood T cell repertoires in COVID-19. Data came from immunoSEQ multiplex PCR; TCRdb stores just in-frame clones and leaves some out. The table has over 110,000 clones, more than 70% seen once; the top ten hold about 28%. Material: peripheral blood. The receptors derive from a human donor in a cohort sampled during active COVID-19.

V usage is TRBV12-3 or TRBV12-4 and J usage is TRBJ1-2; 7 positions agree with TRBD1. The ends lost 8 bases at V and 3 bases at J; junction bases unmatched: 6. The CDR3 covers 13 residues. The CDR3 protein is CASGQTGHYGYTF. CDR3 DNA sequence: TGTGCCAGCGGTCAGACAGGGCACTATGGCTACACCTTC.

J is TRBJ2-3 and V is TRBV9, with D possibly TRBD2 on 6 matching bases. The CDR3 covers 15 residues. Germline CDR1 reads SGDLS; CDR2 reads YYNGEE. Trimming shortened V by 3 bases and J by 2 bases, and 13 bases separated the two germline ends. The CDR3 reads CASSGGVRHTDTQYF. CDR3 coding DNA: TGTGCCAGCAGCGGGGGGGTCCGGCACACAGATACGCAGTATTTT.

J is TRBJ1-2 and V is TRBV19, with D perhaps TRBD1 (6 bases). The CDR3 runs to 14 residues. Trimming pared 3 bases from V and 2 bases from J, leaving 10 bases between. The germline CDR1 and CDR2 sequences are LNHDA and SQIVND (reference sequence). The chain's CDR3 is CASSMGTSNYGYTF. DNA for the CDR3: TGTGCCAGTAGTATGGGGACATCCAACTATGGCTACACCTTC.

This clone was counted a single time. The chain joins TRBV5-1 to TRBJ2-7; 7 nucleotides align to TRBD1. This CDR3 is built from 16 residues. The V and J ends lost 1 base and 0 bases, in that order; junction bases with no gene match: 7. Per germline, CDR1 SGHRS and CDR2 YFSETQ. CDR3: CASSLTYRDSSYEQYF. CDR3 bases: TGCGCCAGCAGCTTGACCTACCGGGACAGCTCCTACGAGCAGTACTTC.

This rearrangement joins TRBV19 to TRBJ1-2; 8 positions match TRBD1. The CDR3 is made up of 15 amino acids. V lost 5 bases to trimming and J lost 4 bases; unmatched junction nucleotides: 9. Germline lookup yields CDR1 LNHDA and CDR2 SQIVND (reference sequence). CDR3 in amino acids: CASSFEQGGSYGYTF. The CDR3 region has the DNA TGTGCCAGTAGTTTTGAACAGGGGGGGTCCTATGGCTACACCTTC.

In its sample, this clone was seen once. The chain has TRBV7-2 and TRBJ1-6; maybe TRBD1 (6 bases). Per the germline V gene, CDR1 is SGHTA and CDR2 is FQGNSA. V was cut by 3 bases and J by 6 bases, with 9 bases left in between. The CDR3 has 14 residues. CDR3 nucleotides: TGTGCCAGCAGCTTCGGACAGCTTAATTCACCCCTCCACTTT. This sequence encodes CASSFGQLNSPLHF.

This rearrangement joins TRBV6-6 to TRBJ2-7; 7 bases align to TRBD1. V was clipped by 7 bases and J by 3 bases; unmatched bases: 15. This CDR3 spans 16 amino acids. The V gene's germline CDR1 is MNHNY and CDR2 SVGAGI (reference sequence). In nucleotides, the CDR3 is TGTGCCAGCACCGAAAAGGGGGCAATGGGATTCTACGAGCAGTACTTC. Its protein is CASTEKGAMGFYEQYF.

The CDR3 DNA sequence: TGTGCCACCAGTGGTCCGGGGGGCGGTGGCTACACCTTC. Protein: CATSGPGGGGYTF. The rearrangement links TRBV24-1 to TRBJ1-2; TRBD1 is a possible D gene (6 bases). Trimming took 5 bases from V and 7 from J, leaving 13 bases between them. This CDR3 is 13 amino acids long. Germline V CDR1 and CDR2: KGHDR, SFDVKD.

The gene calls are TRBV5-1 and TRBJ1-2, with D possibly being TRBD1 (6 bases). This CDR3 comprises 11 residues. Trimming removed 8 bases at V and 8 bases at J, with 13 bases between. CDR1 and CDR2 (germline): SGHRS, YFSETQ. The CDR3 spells CARNQGGGYTF. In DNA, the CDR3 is TGCGCCAGGAACCAAGGGGGAGGCTACACCTTC.

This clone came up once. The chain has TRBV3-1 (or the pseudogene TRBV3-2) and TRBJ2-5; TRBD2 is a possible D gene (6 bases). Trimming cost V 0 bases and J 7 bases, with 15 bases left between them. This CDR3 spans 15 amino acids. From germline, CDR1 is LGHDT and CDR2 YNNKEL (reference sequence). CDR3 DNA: TGTGCCAGCAGCCAAGAGCCACTAGCCGGGGGGACCCAGTACTTC. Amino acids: CASSQEPLAGGTQYF.

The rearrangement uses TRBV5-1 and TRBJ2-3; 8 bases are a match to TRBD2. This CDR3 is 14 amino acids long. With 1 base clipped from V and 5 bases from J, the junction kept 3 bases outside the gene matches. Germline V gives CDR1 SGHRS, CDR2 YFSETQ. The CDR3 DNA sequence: TGCGCCAGCAGCTTGCTAGCGGGCCAAGATACGCAGTATTTT. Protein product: CASSLLAGQDTQYF.

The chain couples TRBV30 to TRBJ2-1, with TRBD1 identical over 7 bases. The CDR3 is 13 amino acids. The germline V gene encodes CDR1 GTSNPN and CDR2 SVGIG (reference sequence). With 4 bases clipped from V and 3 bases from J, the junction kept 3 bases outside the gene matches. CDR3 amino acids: CAWKTGYYNEQFF. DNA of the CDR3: TGTGCCTGGAAGACAGGGTACTACAATGAGCAGTTCTTC.

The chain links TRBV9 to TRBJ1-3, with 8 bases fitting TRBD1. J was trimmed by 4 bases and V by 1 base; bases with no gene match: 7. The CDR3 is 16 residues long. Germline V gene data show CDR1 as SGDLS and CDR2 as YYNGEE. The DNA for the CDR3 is TGTGCCAGCAGCGTACTCTTTCAGGGGGCGGGAAACACCATATATTTT. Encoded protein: CASSVLFQGAGNTIYF.

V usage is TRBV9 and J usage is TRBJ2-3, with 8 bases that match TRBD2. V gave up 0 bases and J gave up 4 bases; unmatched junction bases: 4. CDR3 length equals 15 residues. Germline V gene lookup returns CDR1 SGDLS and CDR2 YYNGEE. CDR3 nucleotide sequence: TGTGCCAGCAGCGTAGAAGGTAGCGGGGCAGATACGCAGTATTTT. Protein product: CASSVEGSGADTQYF. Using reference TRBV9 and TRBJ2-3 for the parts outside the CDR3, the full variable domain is DSGVTQTPKHLITATGQRVTLRCSPRSGDLSVYWYQQSLDQGLQFLIQYYNGEERAKGNILERFSAQQFPDLHSELNLSSLELGDSALYFCASSVEGSGADTQYFGPGTRLTVL.

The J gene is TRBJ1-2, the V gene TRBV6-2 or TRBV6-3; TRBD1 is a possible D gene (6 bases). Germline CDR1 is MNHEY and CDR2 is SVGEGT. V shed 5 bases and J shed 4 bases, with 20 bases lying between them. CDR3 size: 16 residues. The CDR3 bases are TGTGCCAGCAGTACCTACAGGGAACGGGATTTCTATGGCTACACCTTC. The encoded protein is CASSTYRERDFYGYTF.

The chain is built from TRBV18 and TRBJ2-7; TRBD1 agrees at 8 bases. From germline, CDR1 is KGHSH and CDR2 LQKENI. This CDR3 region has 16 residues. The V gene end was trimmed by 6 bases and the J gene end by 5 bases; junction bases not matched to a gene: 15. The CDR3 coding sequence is TGTGCCAGCTCGCTCAAAACCGGTAGGACAGGGAACGAGCAGTACTTC. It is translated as CASSLKTGRTGNEQYF.

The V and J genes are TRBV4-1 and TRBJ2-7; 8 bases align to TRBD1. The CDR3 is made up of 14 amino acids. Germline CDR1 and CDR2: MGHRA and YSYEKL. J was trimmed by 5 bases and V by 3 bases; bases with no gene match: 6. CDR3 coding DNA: TGCGCCAGCAGCCATAACGGACAGGGCAACGAGCAGTACTTC. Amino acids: CASSHNGQGNEQYF.

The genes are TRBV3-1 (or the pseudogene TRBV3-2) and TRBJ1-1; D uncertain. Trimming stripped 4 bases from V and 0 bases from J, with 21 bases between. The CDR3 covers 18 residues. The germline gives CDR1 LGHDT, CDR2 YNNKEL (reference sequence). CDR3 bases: TGTGCCAGCAGCCGGTCGACAATAGTCCAATTTATGAACACTGAAGCTTTCTTT. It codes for CASSRSTIVQFMNTEAFF.